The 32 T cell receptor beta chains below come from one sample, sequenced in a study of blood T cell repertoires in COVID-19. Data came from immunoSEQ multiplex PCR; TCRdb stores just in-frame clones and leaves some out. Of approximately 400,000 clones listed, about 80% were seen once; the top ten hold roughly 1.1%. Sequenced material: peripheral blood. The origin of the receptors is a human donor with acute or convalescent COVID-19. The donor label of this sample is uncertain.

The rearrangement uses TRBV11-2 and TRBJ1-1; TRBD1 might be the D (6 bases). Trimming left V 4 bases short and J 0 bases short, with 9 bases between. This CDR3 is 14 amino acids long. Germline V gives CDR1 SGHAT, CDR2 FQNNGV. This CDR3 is CASSSGVLNTEAFF. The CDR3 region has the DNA TGTGCCAGCAGCTCAGGGGTCCTGAACACTGAAGCTTTCTTT.

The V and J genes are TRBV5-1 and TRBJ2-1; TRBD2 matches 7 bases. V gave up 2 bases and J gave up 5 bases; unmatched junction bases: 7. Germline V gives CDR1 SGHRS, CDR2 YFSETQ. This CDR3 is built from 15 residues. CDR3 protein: CASSLAAGDHNEQFF. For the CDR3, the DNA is TGCGCCAGCAGCTTAGCTGCGGGAGACCACAATGAGCAGTTCTTC. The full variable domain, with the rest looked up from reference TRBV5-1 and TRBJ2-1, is KAGVTQTPRYLIKTRGQQVTLSCSPISGHRSVSWYQQTPGQGLQFLFEYFSETQRNKGNFPGRFSGRQFSNSRSEMNVSTLELGDSALYLCASSLAAGDHNEQFFGPGTRLTVL.

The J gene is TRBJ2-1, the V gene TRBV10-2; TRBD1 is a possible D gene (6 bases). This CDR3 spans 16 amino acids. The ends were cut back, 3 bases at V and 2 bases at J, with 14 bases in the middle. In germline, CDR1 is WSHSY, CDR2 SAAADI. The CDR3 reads CASSDSTGLAYNEQFF. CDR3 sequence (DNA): TGCGCCAGCAGTGACTCGACAGGTTTAGCCTACAATGAGCAGTTCTTC.

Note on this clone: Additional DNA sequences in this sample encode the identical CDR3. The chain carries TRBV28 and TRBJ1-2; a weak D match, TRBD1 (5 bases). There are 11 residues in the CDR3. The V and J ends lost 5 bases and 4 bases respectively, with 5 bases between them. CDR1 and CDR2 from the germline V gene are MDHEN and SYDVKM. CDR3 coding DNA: TGTGCCAGCAGTAGGGGCTATGGCTACACCTTC. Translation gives CASSRGYGYTF.

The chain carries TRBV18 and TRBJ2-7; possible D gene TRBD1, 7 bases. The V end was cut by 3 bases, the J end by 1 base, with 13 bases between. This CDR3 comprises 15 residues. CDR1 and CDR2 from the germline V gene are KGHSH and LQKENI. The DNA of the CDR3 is TGTGCCAGCTCACCGACAGGGACTGTTTCCTACGAGCAGTACTTC. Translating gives CASSPTGTVSYEQYF.

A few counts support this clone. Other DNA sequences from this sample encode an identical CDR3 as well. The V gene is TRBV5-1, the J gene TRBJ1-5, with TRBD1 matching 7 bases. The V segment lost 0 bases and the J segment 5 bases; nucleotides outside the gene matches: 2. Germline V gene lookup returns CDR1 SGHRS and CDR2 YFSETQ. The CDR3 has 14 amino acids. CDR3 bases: TGCGCCAGCAGCTTGGGACAGGGTGATCAGCCCCAGCATTTT. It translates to CASSLGQGDQPQHF.

CDR3 in amino acids: CAWSVLIYGYTF. CDR3 nucleotides: TGTGCCTGGAGTGTACTGATCTATGGCTACACCTTC. The genes are TRBV30 and TRBJ1-2; D ambiguous. V was shortened by 0 bases and J by 4 bases, with 6 bases between the two germline ends. Germline V gene data show CDR1 as GTSNPN and CDR2 as SVGIG (reference sequence). The CDR3 consists of 12 residues.

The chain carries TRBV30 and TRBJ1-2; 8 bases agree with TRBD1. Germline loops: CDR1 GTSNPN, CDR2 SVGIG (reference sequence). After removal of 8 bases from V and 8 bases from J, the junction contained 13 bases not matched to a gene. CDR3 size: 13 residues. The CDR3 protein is CATDRGKAGGYTF. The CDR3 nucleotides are TGTGCCACAGACAGGGGAAAGGCTGGCGGCTACACCTTC.

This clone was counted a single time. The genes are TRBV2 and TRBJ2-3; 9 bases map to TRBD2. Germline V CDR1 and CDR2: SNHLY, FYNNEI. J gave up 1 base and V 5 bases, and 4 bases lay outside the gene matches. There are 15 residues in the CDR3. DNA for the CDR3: TGTGCCAGCAGTACTCAGCGGGGGGGCACAGATACGCAGTATTTT. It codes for CASSTQRGGTDTQYF.

The DNA of the CDR3 is TGTGCCAGCAGTTACTCGCGGACTAGCGGGAACGAGCAGTACTTC. Translated: CASSYSRTSGNEQYF. The rearrangement joins TRBV6-5 to TRBJ2-7; 12 bases agree with TRBD2. In germline, CDR1 is MNHEY, CDR2 SVGAGI. Unmatched junction bases numbered 2, after V lost 0 bases and J lost 5 bases. The CDR3 runs 15 residues.

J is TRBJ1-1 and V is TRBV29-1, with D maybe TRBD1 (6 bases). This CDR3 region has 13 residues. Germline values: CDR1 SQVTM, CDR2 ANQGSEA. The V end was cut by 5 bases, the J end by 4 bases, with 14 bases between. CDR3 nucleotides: TGCAGCGTTCTGGAGGCCAGGGGCACTGAAGCTTTCTTT. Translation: CSVLEARGTEAFF.

The DNA of the CDR3 is TGTGCCAGCAGCGTAGCGGTTAGCGGGAGGGGGGCAGATACGCAGTATTTT. Translating gives CASSVAVSGRGADTQYF. This chain uses TRBV9 with TRBJ2-3; 11 positions match TRBD2. CDR1 and CDR2 (germline): SGDLS, YYNGEE. V shed 0 bases and J 4 bases; nucleotides not matched to a gene: 7. The CDR3 has 17 residues.

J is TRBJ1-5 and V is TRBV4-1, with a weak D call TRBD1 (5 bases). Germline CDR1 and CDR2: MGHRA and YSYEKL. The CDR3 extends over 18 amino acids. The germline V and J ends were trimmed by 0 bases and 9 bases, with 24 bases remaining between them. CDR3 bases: TGCGCCAGCAGCCAAGATCGGTCGACAGTTGGAGCGTGGGGGCCCCAGCATTTT. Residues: CASSQDRSTVGAWGPQHF.

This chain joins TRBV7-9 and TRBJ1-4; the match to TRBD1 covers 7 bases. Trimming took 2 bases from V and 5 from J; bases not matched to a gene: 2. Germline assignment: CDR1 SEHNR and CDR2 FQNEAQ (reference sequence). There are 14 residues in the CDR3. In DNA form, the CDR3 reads TGTGCCAGCAGCTTAACAGGGGCCAATGAAAAACTGTTTTTT. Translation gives CASSLTGANEKLFF. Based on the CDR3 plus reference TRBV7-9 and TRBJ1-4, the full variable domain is DTGVSQNPRHKITKRGQNVTFRCDPISEHNRLYWYRQTLGQGPEFLTYFQNEAQLEKSRLLSDRFSAERPKGSFSTLEIQRTEQGDSAMYLCASSLTGANEKLFFGSGTQLSVL.

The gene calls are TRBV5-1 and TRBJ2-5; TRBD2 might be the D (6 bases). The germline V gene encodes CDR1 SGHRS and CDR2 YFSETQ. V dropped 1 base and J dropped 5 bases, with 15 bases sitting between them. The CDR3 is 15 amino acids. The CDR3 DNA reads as TGCGCCAGCAGCTTGTATGAGGGACGGGGGGAGACCCAGTACTTC. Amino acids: CASSLYEGRGETQYF.

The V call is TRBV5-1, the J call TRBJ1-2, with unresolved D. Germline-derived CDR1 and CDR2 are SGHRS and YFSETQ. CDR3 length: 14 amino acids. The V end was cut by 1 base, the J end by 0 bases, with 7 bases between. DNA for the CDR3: TGCGCCAGCAGCTTGCAGTATCCTAACTATGGCTACACCTTC. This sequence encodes CASSLQYPNYGYTF.

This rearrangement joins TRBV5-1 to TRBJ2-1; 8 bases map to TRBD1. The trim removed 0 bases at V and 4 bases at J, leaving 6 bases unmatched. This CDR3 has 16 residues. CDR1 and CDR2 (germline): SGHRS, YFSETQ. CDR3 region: CASSLVSGTGYNEQFF. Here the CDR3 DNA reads TGCGCCAGCAGCTTGGTATCCGGGACAGGTTACAATGAGCAGTTCTTC.

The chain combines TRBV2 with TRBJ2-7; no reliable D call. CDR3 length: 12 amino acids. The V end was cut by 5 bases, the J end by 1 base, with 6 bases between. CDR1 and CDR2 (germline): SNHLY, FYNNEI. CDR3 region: CASSLQSYEQYF. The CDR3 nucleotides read TGTGCCAGCAGTTTACAATCCTACGAGCAGTACTTC. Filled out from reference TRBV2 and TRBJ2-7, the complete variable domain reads EPEVTQTPSHQVTQMGQEVILRCVPISNHLYFYWYRQILGQKVEFLVSFYNNEISEKSEIFDDQFSVERPDGSNFTLKIRSTKLEDSAMYFCASSLQSYEQYFGPGTRLTVT.

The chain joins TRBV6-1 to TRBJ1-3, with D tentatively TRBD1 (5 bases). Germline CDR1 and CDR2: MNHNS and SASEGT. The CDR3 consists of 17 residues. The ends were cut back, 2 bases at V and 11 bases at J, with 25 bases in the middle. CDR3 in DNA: TGTGCCAGCAGTGAACGGCCGACAGTCTGGTTTGGGTCCGCCATATATTTT. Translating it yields CASSERPTVWFGSAIYF.

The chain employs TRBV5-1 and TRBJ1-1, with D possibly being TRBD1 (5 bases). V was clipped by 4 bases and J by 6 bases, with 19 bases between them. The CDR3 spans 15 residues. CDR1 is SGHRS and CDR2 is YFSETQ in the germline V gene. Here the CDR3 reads CASSGQGGVRAEAFF. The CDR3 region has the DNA TGCGCCAGCAGCGGGCAGGGTGGAGTTCGCGCTGAAGCTTTCTTT. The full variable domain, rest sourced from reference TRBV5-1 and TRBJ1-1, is KAGVTQTPRYLIKTRGQQVTLSCSPISGHRSVSWYQQTPGQGLQFLFEYFSETQRNKGNFPGRFSGRQFSNSRSEMNVSTLELGDSALYLCASSGQGGVRAEAFFGQGTRLTVV.

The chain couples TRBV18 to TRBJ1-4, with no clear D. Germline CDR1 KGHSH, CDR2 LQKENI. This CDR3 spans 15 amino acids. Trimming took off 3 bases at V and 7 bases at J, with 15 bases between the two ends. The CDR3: CASSPPETVGEKLFF. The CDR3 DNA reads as TGTGCCAGCTCACCTCCTGAAACGGTTGGTGAAAAACTGTTTTTT.

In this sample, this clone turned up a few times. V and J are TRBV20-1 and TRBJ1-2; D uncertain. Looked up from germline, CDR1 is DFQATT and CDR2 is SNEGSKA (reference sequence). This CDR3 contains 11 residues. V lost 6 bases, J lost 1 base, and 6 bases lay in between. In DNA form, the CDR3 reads TGCAGTGCGTATATTAACTATGGCTACACCTTC. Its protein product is CSAYINYGYTF.

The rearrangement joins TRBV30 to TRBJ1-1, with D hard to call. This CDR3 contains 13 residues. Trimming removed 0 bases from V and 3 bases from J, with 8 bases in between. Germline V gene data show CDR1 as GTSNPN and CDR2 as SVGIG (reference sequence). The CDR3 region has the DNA TGTGCCTGGAGTGTGCGAGGGTACACTGAAGCTTTCTTT. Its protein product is CAWSVRGYTEAFF.

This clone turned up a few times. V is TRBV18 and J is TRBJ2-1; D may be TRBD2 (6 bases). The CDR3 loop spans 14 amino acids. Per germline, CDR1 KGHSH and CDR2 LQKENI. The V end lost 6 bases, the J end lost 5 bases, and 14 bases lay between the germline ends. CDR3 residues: CASSLQRANNEQFF. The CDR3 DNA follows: TGTGCCAGCTCGCTGCAGCGGGCCAACAATGAGCAGTTCTTC.

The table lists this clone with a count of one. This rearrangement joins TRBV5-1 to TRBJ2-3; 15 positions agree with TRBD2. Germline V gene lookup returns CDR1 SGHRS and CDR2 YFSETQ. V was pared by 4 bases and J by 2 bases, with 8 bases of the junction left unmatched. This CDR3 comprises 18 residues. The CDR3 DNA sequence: TGCGCCAGCAGCCCACCTGGACTAGCGGGGGGGAACACAGATACGCAGTATTTT. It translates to CASSPPGLAGGNTDTQYF.

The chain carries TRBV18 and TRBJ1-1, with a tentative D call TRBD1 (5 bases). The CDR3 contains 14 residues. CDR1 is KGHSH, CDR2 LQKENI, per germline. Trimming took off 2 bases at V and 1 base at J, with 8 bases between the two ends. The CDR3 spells CASSPSGGNTEAFF. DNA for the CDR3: TGTGCCAGCTCACCAAGCGGGGGGAACACTGAAGCTTTCTTT.

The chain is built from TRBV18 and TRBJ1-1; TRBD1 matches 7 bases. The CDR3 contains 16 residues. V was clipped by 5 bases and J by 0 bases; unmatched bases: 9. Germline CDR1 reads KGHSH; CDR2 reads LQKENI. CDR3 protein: CASSNRQGALNTEAFF. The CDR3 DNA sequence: TGTGCCAGCTCAAATCGACAGGGAGCCTTGAACACTGAAGCTTTCTTT.

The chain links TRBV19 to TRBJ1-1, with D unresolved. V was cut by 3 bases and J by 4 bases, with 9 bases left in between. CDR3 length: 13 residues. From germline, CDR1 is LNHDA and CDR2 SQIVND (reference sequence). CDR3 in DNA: TGTGCCAGTAGTATTGAGGAGGGCACTGAAGCTTTCTTT. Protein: CASSIEEGTEAFF.

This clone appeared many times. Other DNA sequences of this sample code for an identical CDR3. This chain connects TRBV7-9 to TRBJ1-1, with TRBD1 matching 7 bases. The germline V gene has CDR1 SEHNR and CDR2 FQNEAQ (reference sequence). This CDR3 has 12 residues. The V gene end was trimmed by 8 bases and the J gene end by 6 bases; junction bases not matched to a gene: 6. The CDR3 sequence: CASSRQGAEAFF. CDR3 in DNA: TGTGCCAGCTCCCGACAGGGTGCTGAAGCTTTCTTT. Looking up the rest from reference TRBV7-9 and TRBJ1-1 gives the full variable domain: DTGVSQNPRHKITKRGQNVTFRCDPISEHNRLYWYRQTLGQGPEFLTYFQNEAQLEKSRLLSDRFSAERPKGSFSTLEIQRTEQGDSAMYLCASSRQGAEAFFGQGTRLTVV.

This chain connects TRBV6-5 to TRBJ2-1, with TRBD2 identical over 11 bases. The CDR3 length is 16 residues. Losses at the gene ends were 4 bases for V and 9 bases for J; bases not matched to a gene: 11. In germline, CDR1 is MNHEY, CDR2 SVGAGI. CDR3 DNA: TGTGCCAGCAGTTCCGCCGCTAGCGGGAGGACGGTTGAGCAGTTCTTC. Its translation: CASSSAASGRTVEQFF.

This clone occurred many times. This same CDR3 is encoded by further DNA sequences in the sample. CDR3 coding DNA: TGTGCCAGCAGCTTAGAATTATATGGCTACACCTTC. As protein: CASSLELYGYTF. The chain has TRBV7-9 and TRBJ1-2, with no clear D. The ends were cut back, 1 base at V and 5 bases at J, with 5 bases in the middle. Germline CDR1 and CDR2: SEHNR and FQNEAQ (reference sequence). This CDR3 is built from 12 residues.

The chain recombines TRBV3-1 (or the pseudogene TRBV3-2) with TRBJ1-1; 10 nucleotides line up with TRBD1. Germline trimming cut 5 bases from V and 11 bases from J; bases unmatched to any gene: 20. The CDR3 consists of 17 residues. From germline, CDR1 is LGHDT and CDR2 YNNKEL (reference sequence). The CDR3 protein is CASSARRRTGGVSEAFF. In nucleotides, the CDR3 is TGTGCCAGCAGCGCCAGACGTCGGACAGGGGGTGTTTCGGAGGCTTTCTTT.